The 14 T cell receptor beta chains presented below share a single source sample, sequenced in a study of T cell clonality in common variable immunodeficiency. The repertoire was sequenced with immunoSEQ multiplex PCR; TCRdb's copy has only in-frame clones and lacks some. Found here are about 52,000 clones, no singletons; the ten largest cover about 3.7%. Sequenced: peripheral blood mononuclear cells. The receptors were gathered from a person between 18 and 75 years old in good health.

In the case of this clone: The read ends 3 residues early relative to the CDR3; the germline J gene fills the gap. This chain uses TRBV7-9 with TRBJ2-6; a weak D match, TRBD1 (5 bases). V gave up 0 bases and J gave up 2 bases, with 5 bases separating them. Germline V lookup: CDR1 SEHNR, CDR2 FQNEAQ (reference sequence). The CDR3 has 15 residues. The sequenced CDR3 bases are TGTGCCAGCAGCTTAGCACAGGCTGGGGCCAACGTC. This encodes CASSLAQAGANV. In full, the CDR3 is CASSLAQAGANVLTF.

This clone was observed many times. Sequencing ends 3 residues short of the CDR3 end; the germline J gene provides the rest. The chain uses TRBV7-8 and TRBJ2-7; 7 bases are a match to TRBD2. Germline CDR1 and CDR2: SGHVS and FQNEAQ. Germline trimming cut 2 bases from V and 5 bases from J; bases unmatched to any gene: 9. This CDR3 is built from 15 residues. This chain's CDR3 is CASSLLVAGAHEQYF. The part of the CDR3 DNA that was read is TGTGCCAGCAGCTTACTGGTAGCGGGCGCCCACGAG.

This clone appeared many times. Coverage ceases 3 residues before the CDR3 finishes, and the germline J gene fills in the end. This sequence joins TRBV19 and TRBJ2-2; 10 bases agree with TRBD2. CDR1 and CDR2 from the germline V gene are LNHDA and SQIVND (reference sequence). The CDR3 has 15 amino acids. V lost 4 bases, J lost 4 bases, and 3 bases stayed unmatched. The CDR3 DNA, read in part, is TGTGCCAGTAGTACTAGCGGGAGAGGCACCGGGGAG. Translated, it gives CASSTSGRGTGE. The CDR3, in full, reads CASSTSGRGTGELFF.

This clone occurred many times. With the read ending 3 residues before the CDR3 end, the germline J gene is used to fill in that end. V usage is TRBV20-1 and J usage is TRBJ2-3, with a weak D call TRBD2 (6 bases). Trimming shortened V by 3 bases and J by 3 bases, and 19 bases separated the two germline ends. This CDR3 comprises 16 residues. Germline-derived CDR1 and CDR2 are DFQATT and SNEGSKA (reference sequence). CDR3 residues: CSASGTRGDLTDTQYF. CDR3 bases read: TGCAGTGCTAGTGGGACCCGCGGGGATTTGACAGATACG.

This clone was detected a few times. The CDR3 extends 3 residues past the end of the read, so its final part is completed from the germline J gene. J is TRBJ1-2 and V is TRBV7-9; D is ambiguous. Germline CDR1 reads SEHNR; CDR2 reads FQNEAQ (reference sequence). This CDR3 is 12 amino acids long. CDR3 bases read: TGTGCCAGCAGCCCCCTACTCAATGAC. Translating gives CASSPLLND. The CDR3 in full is CASSPLLNDYTF.

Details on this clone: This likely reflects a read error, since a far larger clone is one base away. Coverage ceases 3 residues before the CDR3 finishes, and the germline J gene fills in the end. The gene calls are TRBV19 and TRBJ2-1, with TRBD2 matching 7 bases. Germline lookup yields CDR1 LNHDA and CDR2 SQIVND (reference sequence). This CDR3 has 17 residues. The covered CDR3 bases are TGTGCCAGTATTATAGATCTGGCGGGAGTAGTTGGCAATGAG. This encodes CASIIDLAGVVGNE. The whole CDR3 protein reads CASIIDLAGVVGNEQFF. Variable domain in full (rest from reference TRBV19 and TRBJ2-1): DGGITQSPKYLFRKEGQNVTLSCEQNLNHDAMYWYRQDPGQGLRLIYYSQIVNDFQKGDIAEGYSVSREKKESFPLTVTSAQKNPTAFYLCASIIDLAGVVGNEQFFGPGTRLTVL.

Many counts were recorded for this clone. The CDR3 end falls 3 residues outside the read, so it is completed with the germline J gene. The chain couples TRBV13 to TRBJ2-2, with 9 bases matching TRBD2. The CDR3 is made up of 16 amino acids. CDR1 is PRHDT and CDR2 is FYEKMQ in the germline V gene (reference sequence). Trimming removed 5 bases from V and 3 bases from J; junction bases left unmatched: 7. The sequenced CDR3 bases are TGTGCCAGCAGCGGCCAGACTAGCGGAGACACCGGGGAG. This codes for CASSGQTSGDTGE. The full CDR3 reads CASSGQTSGDTGELFF.

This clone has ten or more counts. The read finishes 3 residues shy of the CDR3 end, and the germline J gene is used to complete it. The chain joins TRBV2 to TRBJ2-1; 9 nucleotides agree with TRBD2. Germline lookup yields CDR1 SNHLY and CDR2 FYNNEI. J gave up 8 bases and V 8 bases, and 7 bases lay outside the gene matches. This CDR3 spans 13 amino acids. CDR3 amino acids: CASGLAGFYEQFF. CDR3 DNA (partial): TGTGCCAGCGGGCTAGCGGGATTCTATGAG. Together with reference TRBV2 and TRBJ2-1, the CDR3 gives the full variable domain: EPEVTQTPSHQVTQMGQEVILRCVPISNHLYFYWYRQILGQKVEFLVSFYNNEISEKSEIFDDQFSVERPDGSNFTLKIRSTKLEDSAMYFCASGLAGFYEQFFGPGTRLTVL.

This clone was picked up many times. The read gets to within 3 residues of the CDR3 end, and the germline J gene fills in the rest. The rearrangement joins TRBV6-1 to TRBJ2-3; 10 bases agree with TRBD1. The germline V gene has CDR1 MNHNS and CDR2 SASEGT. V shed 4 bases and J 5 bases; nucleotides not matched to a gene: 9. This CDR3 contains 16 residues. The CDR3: CASSAHGGQGGDTQYF. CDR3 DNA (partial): TGTGCCAGCAGTGCCCACGGAGGACAGGGGGGAGATACG.

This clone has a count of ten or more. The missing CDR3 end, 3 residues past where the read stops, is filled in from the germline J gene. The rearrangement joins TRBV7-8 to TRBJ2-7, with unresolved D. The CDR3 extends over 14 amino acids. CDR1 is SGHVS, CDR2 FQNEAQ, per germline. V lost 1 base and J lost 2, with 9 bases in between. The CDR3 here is CASSLDSYTYEQYF. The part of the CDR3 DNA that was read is TGTGCCAGCAGCTTAGACAGCTACACCTACGAG.

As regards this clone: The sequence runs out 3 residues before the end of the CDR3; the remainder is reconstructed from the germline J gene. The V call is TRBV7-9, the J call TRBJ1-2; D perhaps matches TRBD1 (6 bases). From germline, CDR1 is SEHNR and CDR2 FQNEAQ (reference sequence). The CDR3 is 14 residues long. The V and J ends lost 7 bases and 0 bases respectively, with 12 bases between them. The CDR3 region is CASIPTGANYGYTF. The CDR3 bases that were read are TGTGCCAGCATCCCGACAGGAGCTAACTATGGC.

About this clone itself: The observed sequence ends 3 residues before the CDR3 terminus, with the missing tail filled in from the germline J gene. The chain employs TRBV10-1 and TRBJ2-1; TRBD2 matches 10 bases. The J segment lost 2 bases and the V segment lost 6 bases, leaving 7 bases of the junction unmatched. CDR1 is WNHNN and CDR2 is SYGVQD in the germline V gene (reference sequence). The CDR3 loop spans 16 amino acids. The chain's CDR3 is CASRASGGPPYNEQFF. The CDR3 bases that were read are TGCGCCAGCAGGGCTAGCGGGGGACCCCCCTACAATGAG.

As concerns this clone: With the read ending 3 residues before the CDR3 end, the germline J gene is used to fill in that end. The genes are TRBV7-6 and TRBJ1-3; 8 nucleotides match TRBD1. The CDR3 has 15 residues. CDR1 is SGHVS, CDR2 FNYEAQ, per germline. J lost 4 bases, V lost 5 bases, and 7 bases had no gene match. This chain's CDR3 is CASSGWTGPGNTIYF. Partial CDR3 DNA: TGTGCCAGCAGCGGCTGGACAGGGCCCGGAAACACC.

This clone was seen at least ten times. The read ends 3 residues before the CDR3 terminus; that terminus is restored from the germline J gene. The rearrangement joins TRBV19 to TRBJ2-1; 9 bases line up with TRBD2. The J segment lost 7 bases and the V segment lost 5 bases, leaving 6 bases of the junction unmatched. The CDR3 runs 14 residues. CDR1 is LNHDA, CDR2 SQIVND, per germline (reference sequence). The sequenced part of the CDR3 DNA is TGTGCCAGTAGTCCCAGGACTAGCGAAAATGAG. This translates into CASSPRTSENE. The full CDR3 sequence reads CASSPRTSENEQFF.